Each of the 27 T cell receptor beta chains below was sequenced from the same sample in a study of Graves' ophthalmopathy and Graves' hyperthyroidism. The TCR beta CDR3 regions underwent amplification from RNA transcripts. The library came from an HTBI-primed first-round RT-PCR and a second-round multiplex PCR. TCRdb ran MiXCR on the multiplex PCR reads and lists one entry per CDR3 protein. This table has 200,000 to 250,000 distinct CDR3 sequences, around a fifth appearing once. Sequencing was done on a sample of peripheral blood. The receptors derive from a woman aged 50 to 60 with Graves' ophthalmopathy.

Many counts were recorded for this clonotype. This chain uses TRBV19 with TRBJ1-2; D gene ambiguous. The V gene's germline CDR1 is LNHDA and CDR2 SQIVND (reference sequence). The CDR3 loop spans 17 amino acids. Trimming removed 3 bases from V and 0 bases from J, with 17 bases in between. The CDR3 loop reads CASSIGVSRMANYGYTF. CDR3 DNA: TGTGCCAGTAGTATTGGGGTCTCGAGGATGGCTAACTATGGCTACACCTTC.

This clonotype has a count of ten or more. The chain is built from TRBV19 and TRBJ1-1, with 7 bases matching TRBD1. CDR1 and CDR2 from the germline V gene are LNHDA and SQIVND (reference sequence). The V gene end was trimmed by 4 bases and the J gene end by 5 bases; junction bases not matched to a gene: 13. CDR3 length: 16 amino acids. The CDR3 DNA follows: TGTGCCAGTAGTAGTATCCGGAACAGGGGTGAGACTGAAGCTTTCTTT. This encodes CASSSIRNRGETEAFF.

Only a few counts were recorded for this clonotype. This may be a read error: a much more frequent sequence differs by one nucleotide. This CDR3 is missing its conserved last phenylalanine or tryptophan, likely due to a read error. The chain recombines TRBV3-1 with TRBJ2-5; the match to TRBD2 covers 11 bases. Germline V gene sequence: CDR1 LGHDT, CDR2 YNNKEL (reference sequence). V was pared by 7 bases and J by 4 bases, with 5 bases of the junction left unmatched. The CDR3 has 14 residues. CDR3: CASTALAGGETQYS. The CDR3 DNA is TGTGCCAGCACCGCTCTAGCGGGAGGAGAGACCCAGTACTCC.

The chain joins TRBV24-1 to TRBJ2-5; 10 positions agree with TRBD1. Trimming cost V 1 base and J 5 bases; bases outside gene matches: 3. CDR3 length: 15 amino acids. CDR1 KGHDR and CDR2 SFDVKD come from the germline V gene. CDR3 protein: CATSDFGQGDETQYF. CDR3 sequence (DNA): TGTGCCACCAGTGATTTCGGACAGGGGGACGAGACCCAGTACTTC.

This clonotype came up many times. V gene TRBV6-5 combines with J gene TRBJ2-3, with D perhaps matching TRBD2 (5 bases). The V end lost 0 bases, the J end lost 7 bases, and 17 bases lay between the germline ends. The CDR3 is 16 residues long. Germline V gives CDR1 MNHEY, CDR2 SVGAGI. CDR3: CASSYSSSALGHTQYF. Here the CDR3 DNA reads TGTGCCAGCAGTTACTCGAGTAGCGCCCTTGGCCATACGCAGTATTTT.

Only a few counts were recorded for this clonotype. The V gene is TRBV2, the J gene TRBJ2-3; D remains ambiguous. V lost 7 bases, J lost 5 bases, and 10 bases lay in between. Germline CDR1 SNHLY, CDR2 FYNNEI. CDR3 length: 12 residues. CDR3 DNA sequence: TGTGCCAGCAAAGAGACGGAAGATACGCAGTATTTT. Its translation is CASKETEDTQYF.

This clonotype showed up many times. The chain has TRBV6-1 and TRBJ2-7, with 10 bases that match TRBD2. The junction had 9 bases not matched to a gene; V was cut back by 7 bases and J by 3 bases. This CDR3 has 15 residues. Germline lookup yields CDR1 MNHNS and CDR2 SASEGT. The CDR3 sequence is CASIELAGGVYEQYF. As DNA, the CDR3 is TGTGCCAGCATCGAATTAGCGGGAGGAGTCTACGAGCAGTACTTC.

This clonotype was recorded at least ten times. This chain connects TRBV5-6 to TRBJ1-6; no definite D call. This CDR3 has 13 amino acids. Germline V gene sequence: CDR1 SGHDT, CDR2 YYEEEE. Trimming shortened V by 0 bases and J by 10 bases, and 8 bases separated the two germline ends. CDR3 DNA sequence: TGTGCCAGCAGCTTGGGGGCTGGCTCACCCCTCCACTTT. This codes for CASSLGAGSPLHF.

This clonotype has ten or more counts. V gene TRBV10-3 combines with J gene TRBJ1-5, with D possibly matching TRBD1 (5 bases). Germline V lookup: CDR1 ENHRY, CDR2 SYGVKD. The V and J ends lost 10 bases and 0 bases respectively, with 16 bases between them. The CDR3 covers 15 residues. In DNA, the CDR3 is TGTGCCACCGGATGGGGGGGGTATAGCAATCAGCCCCAGCATTTT. It is translated as CATGWGGYSNQPQHF.

Ten or more counts support this clonotype. The chain has TRBV29-1 and TRBJ2-7; D possibly corresponds to TRBD2 (5 bases). With 2 bases removed from V and 5 bases from J, the gap between germline ends came to 10 bases. The CDR3 contains 12 residues. Germline V gene lookup returns CDR1 SQVTM and CDR2 ANQGSEA. The CDR3 loop reads CSVELAGNEQYF. CDR3 bases: TGCAGCGTTGAACTAGCTGGCAACGAGCAGTACTTC.

This clonotype was detected a few times. V gene TRBV28 combines with J gene TRBJ1-2; D call uncertain. Germline CDR1 is MDHEN and CDR2 is SYDVKM. The CDR3 runs to 13 residues. Trimming stripped 5 bases from V and 4 bases from J, with 11 bases between. In DNA form, the CDR3 reads TGTGCCAGCAGTCCCCCACCCAGCTATGGCTACACCTTC. Translated: CASSPPPSYGYTF.

This clonotype was detected ten times or more. This chain connects TRBV7-9 to TRBJ1-2; D remains ambiguous. The germline V gene has CDR1 SEHNR and CDR2 FQNEAQ (reference sequence). V lost 5 bases and J lost 6, with 13 bases in between. The CDR3 runs to 13 residues. Here the CDR3 DNA reads TGTGCCAGCAGCCCAGGTGGGATTCATGGCTACACCTTC. Its translation: CASSPGGIHGYTF.

This clonotype was recorded at least ten times. The chain employs TRBV6-1 and TRBJ1-2, with TRBD1 as a possible D gene (6 bases). Trimming shortened V by 5 bases and J by 1 base, and 11 bases separated the two germline ends. Germline V lookup: CDR1 MNHNS, CDR2 SASEGT. This CDR3 has 14 amino acids. CDR3 coding DNA: TGTGCCAGCAGTATCCGCAGGGGTAACTATGGCTACACCTTC. It is translated as CASSIRRGNYGYTF.

This clonotype was found many times. The genes are TRBV5-1 and TRBJ1-1; tentative D call: TRBD1 (5 bases). Germline V gene sequence: CDR1 SGHRS, CDR2 YFSETQ. The CDR3 consists of 13 residues. Trimming took off 4 bases at V and 1 base at J, with 8 bases between the two ends. CDR3 nucleotides: TGCGCCAGCAGCCGGGACGCGAACACTGAAGCTTTCTTT. Translation gives CASSRDANTEAFF.

This clonotype was detected ten times or more. J is TRBJ1-5 and V is TRBV6-5, with 9 bases fitting TRBD1. This CDR3 is 16 amino acids long. In germline, CDR1 is MNHEY, CDR2 SVGAGI. V lost 6 bases to trimming and J lost 2 bases; unmatched junction nucleotides: 8. The CDR3, as DNA: TGTGCCAGCAGACATGGGACAGGGAATGGCAATCAGCCCCAGCATTTT. It is translated as CASRHGTGNGNQPQHF.

This clonotype was counted many times. The genes are TRBV28 and TRBJ2-7, with D perhaps assigned TRBD1 or TRBD2 (5 bases each). CDR3 length equals 15 residues. CDR1 is MDHEN, CDR2 SYDVKM, per germline. Trimming pared 1 base from V and 7 bases from J, leaving 17 bases between. The CDR3 here is CASSLYGTASGEQYF. The CDR3 nucleotides read TGTGCCAGCAGTTTATATGGGACGGCTTCGGGAGAGCAGTACTTC.

This clonotype was seen many times. The chain links TRBV6-2 or TRBV6-3 to TRBJ2-7; 7 nucleotides match TRBD2. CDR1 and CDR2 from the germline V gene are MNHEY and SVGEGT. J was trimmed by 4 bases and V by 2 bases; bases with no gene match: 14. There are 17 residues in the CDR3. The CDR3, as DNA: TGTGCCAGCAGTTACCTCCACCTCGAGGGACTACGTTACGAGCAGTACTTC. Its translation: CASSYLHLEGLRYEQYF.

This clonotype was observed at least ten times. V is TRBV10-3 and J is TRBJ1-5; 7 nucleotides align to TRBD1. The CDR3 contains 18 residues. With V trimmed by 0 bases and J by 5 bases, 13 bases remained unmatched. CDR1 ENHRY and CDR2 SYGVKD come from the germline V gene. Written as DNA, the CDR3 is TGTGCCATCAGTGAGTCTAGGCTCTCGAGACAGGGCTATCAGCCCCAGCATTTT. Translated, it gives CAISESRLSRQGYQPQHF.

The rearrangement joins TRBV12-3 or TRBV12-4 to TRBJ2-7; a possible D gene is TRBD1 (6 bases). Trimming removed 2 bases from V and 6 bases from J, with 14 bases in between. The CDR3 has 14 residues. The CDR3 region has the DNA TGTGCCAGCAGTTTAAGGGGGAATGGTGTCGAGCAGTACTTC. This sequence encodes CASSLRGNGVEQYF.

The rearrangement joins TRBV7-8 to TRBJ2-7; D is possibly TRBD1 (5 bases). The CDR3 sequence is 15 residues long. V was trimmed by 5 bases and J by 3 bases, leaving 17 bases between them. Germline V lookup: CDR1 SGHVS, CDR2 FQNEAQ. CDR3 protein: CASSQGQRRFYEQYF. The CDR3 region has the DNA TGTGCCAGCAGCCAGGGCCAGAGGCGGTTCTACGAGCAGTACTTC. The variable domain in full, with the rest retrieved from reference TRBV7-8 and TRBJ2-7, is GAGVSQSPRYKVAKRGQDVALRCDPISGHVSLFWYQQALGQGPEFLTYFQNEAQLDKSGLPSDRFFAERPEGSVSTLKIQRTQQEDSAVYLCASSQGQRRFYEQYFGPGTRLTVT.

There are many counts of this clonotype. The gene calls are TRBV7-2 and TRBJ1-6, with D possibly TRBD1 on 5 matching bases. Per the germline V gene, CDR1 is SGHTA and CDR2 is FQGNSA. This CDR3 spans 16 amino acids. Trimming cost V 5 bases and J 10 bases, with 21 bases left between them. This chain's CDR3 is CASSPRWGVAESPLHF. In nucleotides, the CDR3 is TGTGCCAGCAGCCCCAGATGGGGGGTTGCTGAATCACCCCTCCACTTT.

In its sample, this clonotype was seen many times. V and J are TRBV4-1 and TRBJ2-7; a possible D gene is TRBD1 (6 bases). CDR1 is MGHRA, CDR2 YSYEKL, per germline. The CDR3 has 15 residues. V lost 1 base, J lost 0 bases, and 10 bases lay in between. For the CDR3, the DNA is TGCGCCAGCAGCCAAGGAGGGACACTCTCCTACGAGCAGTACTTC. As protein: CASSQGGTLSYEQYF.

V usage is TRBV24-1 and J usage is TRBJ2-5; no definite D call. The CDR3 is 12 amino acids. Trimming removed 7 bases at V and 5 bases at J, with 10 bases between. From germline, CDR1 is KGHDR and CDR2 SFDVKD. The CDR3 sequence: CATSGPRETQYF. Here the CDR3 DNA reads TGTGCCACCAGCGGCCCAAGGGAGACCCAGTACTTC.

The chain recombines TRBV12-3 or TRBV12-4 with TRBJ2-2, with TRBD2 matching 8 bases. The CDR3 contains 15 residues. After removal of 6 bases from V and 7 bases from J, the junction contained 10 bases not matched to a gene. The chain's CDR3 is CASRPEREMGGELFF. CDR3 nucleotides: TGTGCCAGCAGACCCGAGCGGGAGATGGGCGGGGAGCTGTTTTTT.

This clonotype came up many times. This chain joins TRBV6-1 and TRBJ1-6, with D perhaps TRBD1 (5 bases). The CDR3 runs to 13 residues. Germline assignment: CDR1 MNHNS and CDR2 SASEGT. V shed 7 bases and J shed 8 bases, with 12 bases lying between them. Written as DNA, the CDR3 is TGTGCCAGCAACGGGGGTAGGGATTCACCCCTCCACTTT. This encodes CASNGGRDSPLHF.

Many counts were recorded for this clonotype. The chain carries TRBV28 and TRBJ2-7, with D possibly called TRBD1 or TRBD2 (5 bases each). The germline gives CDR1 MDHEN, CDR2 SYDVKM. The length of the CDR3 is 11 residues. V was clipped by 8 bases and J by 4 bases, with 9 bases between them. For the CDR3, the DNA is TGTGCCAGCCGTGGGGGATACGAGCAGTACTTC. It codes for CASRGGYEQYF.

This clonotype was observed at least ten times. The genes are TRBV11-2 and TRBJ1-1; D call uncertain. Trimming stripped 2 bases from V and 5 bases from J, with 9 bases between. The germline V gene encodes CDR1 SGHAT and CDR2 FQNNGV. The CDR3 runs 13 residues. The CDR3 nucleotides are TGTGCCAGCAGCTTAAGACGTGGGACTGAAGCTTTCTTT. Protein: CASSLRRGTEAFF.